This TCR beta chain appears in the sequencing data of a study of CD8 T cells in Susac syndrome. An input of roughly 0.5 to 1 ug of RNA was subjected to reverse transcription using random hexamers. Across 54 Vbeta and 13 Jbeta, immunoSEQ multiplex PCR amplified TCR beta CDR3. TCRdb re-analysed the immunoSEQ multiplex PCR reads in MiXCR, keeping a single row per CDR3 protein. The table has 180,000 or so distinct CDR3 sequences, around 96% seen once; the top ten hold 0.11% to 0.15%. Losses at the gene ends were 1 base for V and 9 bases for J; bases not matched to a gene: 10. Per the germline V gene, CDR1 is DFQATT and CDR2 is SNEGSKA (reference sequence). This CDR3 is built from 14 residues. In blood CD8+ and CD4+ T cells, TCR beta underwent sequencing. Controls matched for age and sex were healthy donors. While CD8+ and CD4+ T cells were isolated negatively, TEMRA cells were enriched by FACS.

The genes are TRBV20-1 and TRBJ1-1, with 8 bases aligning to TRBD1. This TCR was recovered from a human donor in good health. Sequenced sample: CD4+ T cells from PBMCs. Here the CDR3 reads CSARAQGAYGKAFF. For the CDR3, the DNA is TGCAGTGCTAGAGCTCAGGGGGCGTACGGGAAAGCTTTCTTT.